This T cell receptor beta chain originates from a study of CD8 T cells in ankylosing spondylitis. The sample holds many counts of this clonotype. The antigen is unknown. Library preparation for TCR beta used quantitative 5'-RACE with molecular barcodes. TCRdb processed the 5' RACE reads anew with MiXCR; each CDR3 protein has one entry. The sample includes more than 250,000 distinct CDR3 sequences, around 10% of them seen just once. General study findings and limits: Matched ankylosing spondylitis synovial fluid reportedly contained a significantly enriched population of disease-linked clones. Prior work had noted some motif variants in reactive arthritis blood and synovial fluid.

Germline-derived CDR1 and CDR2 are SGHAT and FQNNGV. Deletions cut 1 base from V and 3 bases from J, with 9 bases between. This CDR3 has 14 residues. This clonotype originated in a female donor with ankylosing spondylitis or in good health (not recorded which). Source material: blood, either unsorted or a sorted T cell fraction (not recorded which). This chain joins TRBV11-2 and TRBJ1-1, with TRBD1 as a possible D gene (5 bases). CDR3 bases: TGTGCCAGCAGCTTAGCGGGGACCCACACTGAAGCTTTCTTT. Its translation: CASSLAGTHTEAFF. The full variable domain, with the rest looked up from reference TRBV11-2 and TRBJ1-1, is EAGVAQSPRYKIIEKRQSVAFWCNPISGHATLYWYQQILGQGPKLLIQFQNNGVVDDSQLPKDRFSAERLKGVDSTLKIQPAKLEDSAVYLCASSLAGTHTEAFFGQGTRLTVV.